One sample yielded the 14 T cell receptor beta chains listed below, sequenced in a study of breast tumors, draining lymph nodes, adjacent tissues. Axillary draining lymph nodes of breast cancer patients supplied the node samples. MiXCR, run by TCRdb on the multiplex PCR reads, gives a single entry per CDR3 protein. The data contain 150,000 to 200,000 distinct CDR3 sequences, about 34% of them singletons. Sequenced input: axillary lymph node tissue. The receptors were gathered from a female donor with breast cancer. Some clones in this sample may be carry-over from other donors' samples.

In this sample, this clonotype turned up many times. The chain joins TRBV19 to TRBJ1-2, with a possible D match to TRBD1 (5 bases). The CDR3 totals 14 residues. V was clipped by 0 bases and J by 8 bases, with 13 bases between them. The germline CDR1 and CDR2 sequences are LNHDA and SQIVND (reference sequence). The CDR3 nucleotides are TGTGCCAGTAGTATAGAGGGGACGGTAGGAGGCTACACCTTC. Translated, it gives CASSIEGTVGGYTF.

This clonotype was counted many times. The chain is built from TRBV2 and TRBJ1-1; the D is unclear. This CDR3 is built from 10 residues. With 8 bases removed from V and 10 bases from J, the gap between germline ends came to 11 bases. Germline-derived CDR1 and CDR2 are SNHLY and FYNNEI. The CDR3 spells CASRDDGAFF. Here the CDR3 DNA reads TGTGCCAGCCGAGACGACGGAGCTTTCTTT.

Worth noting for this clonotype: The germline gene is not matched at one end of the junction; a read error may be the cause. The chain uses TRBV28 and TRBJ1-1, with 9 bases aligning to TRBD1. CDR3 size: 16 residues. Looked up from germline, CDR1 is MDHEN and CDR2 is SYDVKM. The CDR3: CASRGPPGQGRTETFF. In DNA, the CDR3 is TGTGCCAGCAGGGGCCCGCCGGGACAGGGTAGGACTGAAACTTTCTTT.

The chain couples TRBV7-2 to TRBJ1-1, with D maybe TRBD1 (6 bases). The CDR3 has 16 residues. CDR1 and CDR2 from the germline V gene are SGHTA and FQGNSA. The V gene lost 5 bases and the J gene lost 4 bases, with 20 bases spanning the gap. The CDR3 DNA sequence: TGTGCCAGCAGCCCTCAACAGGGACTATGGAGCACTGAAGCTTTCTTT. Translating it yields CASSPQQGLWSTEAFF.

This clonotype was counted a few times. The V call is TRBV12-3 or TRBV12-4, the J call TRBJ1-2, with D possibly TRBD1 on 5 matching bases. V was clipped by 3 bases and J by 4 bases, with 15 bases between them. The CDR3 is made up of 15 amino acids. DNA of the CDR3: TGTGCCAGCAGTTTCGGCGTCAGGGAGAGCTATGGCTACACCTTC. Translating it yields CASSFGVRESYGYTF.

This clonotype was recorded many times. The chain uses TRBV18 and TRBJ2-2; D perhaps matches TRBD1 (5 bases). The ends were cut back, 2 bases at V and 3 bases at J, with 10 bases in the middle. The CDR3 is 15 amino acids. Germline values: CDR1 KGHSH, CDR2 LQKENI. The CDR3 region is CASSPKGRDTGELFF. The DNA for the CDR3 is TGTGCCAGCTCACCAAAGGGGCGAGACACCGGGGAGCTGTTTTTT.

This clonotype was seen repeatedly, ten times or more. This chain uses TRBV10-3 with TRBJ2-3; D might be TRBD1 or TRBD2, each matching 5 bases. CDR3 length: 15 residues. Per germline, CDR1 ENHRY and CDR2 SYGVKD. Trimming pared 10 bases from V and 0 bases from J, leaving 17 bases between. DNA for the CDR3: TGTGCCACCAACGAGGGGTCGGGTAGCACAGATACGCAGTATTTT. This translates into CATNEGSGSTDTQYF.

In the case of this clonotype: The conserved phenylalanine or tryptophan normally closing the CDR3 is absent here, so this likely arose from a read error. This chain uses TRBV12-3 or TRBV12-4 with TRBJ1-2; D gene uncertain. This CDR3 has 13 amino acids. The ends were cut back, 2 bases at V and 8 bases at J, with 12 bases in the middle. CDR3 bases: TGTGCCAGCAGTTTAACGGAGACTTACGGCTACACCATC. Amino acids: CASSLTETYGYTI.

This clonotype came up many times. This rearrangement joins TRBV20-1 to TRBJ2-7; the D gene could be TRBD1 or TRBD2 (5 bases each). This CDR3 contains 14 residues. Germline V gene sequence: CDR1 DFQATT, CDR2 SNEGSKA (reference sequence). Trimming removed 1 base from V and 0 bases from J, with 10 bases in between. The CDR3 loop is CSARAGQVSYEQYF. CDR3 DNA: TGCAGTGCTAGAGCGGGGCAGGTCTCCTACGAGCAGTACTTC.

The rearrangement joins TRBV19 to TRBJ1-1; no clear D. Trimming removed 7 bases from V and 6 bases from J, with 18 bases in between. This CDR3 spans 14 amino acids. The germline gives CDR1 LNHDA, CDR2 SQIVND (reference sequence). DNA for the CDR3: TGTGCCAGTATTGGAGCCGACCTAAAATCTGAAGCTTTCTTT. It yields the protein CASIGADLKSEAFF.

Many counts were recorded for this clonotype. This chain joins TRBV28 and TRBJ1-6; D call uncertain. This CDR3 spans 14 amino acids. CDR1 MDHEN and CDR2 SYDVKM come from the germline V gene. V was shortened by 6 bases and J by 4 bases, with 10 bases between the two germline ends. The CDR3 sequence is CASRRLIYNSPLHF. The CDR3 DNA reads TGTGCCAGCAGAAGACTAATTTATAATTCACCCCTCCACTTT.

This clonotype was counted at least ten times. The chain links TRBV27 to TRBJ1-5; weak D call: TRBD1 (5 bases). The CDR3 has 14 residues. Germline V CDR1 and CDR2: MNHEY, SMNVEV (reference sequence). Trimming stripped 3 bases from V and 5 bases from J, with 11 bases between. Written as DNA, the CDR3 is TGTGCCAGCAGTTTTTCCCAGGGCCATCAGCCCCAGCATTTT. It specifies CASSFSQGHQPQHF.

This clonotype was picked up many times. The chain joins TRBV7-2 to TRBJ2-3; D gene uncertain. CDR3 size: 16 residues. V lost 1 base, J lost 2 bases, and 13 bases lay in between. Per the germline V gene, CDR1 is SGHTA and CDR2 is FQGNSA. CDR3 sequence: CASSLDGGFYTDTQYF. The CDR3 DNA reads TGTGCCAGCAGCTTAGATGGCGGTTTTTACACAGATACGCAGTATTTT.

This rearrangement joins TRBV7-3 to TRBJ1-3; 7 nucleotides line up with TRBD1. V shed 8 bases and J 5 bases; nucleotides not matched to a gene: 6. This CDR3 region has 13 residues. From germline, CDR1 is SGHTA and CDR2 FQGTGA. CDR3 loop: CASSPTGRNTIYF. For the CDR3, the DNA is TGTGCCAGCTCCCCGACAGGGAGAAACACCATATATTTT. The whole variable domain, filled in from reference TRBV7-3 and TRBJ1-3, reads GAGVSQTPSNKVTEKGKYVELRCDPISGHTALYWYRQSLGQGPEFLIYFQGTGAADDSGLPNDRFFAVRPEGSVSTLKIQRTERGDSAVYLCASSPTGRNTIYFGEGSWLTVV.